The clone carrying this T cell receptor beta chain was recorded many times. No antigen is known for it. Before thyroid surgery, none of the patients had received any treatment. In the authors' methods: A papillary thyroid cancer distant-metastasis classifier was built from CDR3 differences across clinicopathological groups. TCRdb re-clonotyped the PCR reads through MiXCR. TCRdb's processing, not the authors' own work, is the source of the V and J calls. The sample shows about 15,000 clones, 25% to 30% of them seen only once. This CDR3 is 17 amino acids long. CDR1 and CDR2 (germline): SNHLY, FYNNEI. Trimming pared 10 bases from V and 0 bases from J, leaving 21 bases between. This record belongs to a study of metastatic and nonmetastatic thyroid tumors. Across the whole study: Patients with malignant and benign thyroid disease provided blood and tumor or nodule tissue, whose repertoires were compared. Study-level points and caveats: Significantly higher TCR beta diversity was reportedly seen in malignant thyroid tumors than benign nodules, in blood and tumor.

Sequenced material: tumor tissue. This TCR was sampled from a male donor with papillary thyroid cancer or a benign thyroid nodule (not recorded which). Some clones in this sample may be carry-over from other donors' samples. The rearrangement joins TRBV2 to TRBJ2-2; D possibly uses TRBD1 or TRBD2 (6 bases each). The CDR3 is CATDGGRVSSNTGELFF. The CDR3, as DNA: TGTGCCACCGACGGGGGCCGGGTCTCCTCGAACACCGGGGAGCTGTTTTTT.